What follows are 5 T cell receptor beta chains derived from one specimen sequenced in a study of blood T cell repertoires in COVID-19. Profiled with immunoSEQ multiplex PCR; TCRdb holds only in-frame clones, not every one. The table shows under 200,000 clones, with about 90% occurring only once. Specimen: PBMCs or T cells enriched from blood (not recorded which). The receptors come from a woman aged 50 to 60 who had recovered from COVID-19.

The V gene is TRBV7-8, the J gene TRBJ1-2; D may be TRBD1 (6 bases). Looked up from germline, CDR1 is SGHVS and CDR2 is FQNEAQ. Trimming cost V 0 bases and J 4 bases, with 15 bases left between them. The CDR3 contains 16 residues. The CDR3 DNA is TGTGCCAGCAGCTTAGCGGGAACAGGGTTCGGCTATGGCTACACCTTC. Translation gives CASSLAGTGFGYGYTF.

The gene calls are TRBV6-5 and TRBJ2-7, with 9 bases that match TRBD2. This CDR3 region has 14 residues. Looked up from germline, CDR1 is MNHEY and CDR2 is SVGAGI. After removal of 4 bases from V and 4 bases from J, the junction contained 5 bases not matched to a gene. The CDR3 DNA sequence: TGTGCCAGCAGTTTCGGACTAGCGATTTACGAGCAGTACTTC. As protein: CASSFGLAIYEQYF.

The chain carries TRBV6-6 and TRBJ1-6; TRBD1 aligns across 9 bases. J was trimmed by 7 bases and V by 6 bases; bases with no gene match: 19. The CDR3 is 19 residues long. Germline values: CDR1 MNHNY, CDR2 SVGAGI (reference sequence). CDR3 sequence: CASSSKPQDIGTGNSPLHF. The CDR3 coding sequence is TGTGCCAGCAGCTCCAAGCCTCAGGACATCGGGACAGGGAATTCACCCCTCCACTTT.

This rearrangement joins TRBV19 to TRBJ1-5, with 11 bases lining up with TRBD1. J gave up 3 bases and V 7 bases, and 8 bases lay outside the gene matches. This CDR3 is built from 16 residues. Germline-derived CDR1 and CDR2 are LNHDA and SQIVND (reference sequence). CDR3 protein: CASKSRTGGNNQPQHF. The CDR3 region has the DNA TGTGCCAGTAAATCTCGGACAGGGGGCAACAATCAGCCCCAGCATTTT.

V gene TRBV19 combines with J gene TRBJ1-2; D not certain. CDR3 size: 12 residues. Trimming took 3 bases from V and 2 from J, leaving 4 bases between them. Germline V gene lookup returns CDR1 LNHDA and CDR2 SQIVND (reference sequence). The CDR3 loop is CASSIPNYGYTF. Written as DNA, the CDR3 is TGTGCCAGTAGTATCCCGAACTATGGCTACACCTTC.